The source of this TCR beta chain is a study of blood T cell repertoires in COVID-19. CDR1 is SGHTS, CDR2 YDEGEE, per germline. The CDR3 covers 17 residues. V lost 4 bases to trimming and J lost 6 bases; unmatched junction nucleotides: 15. Per the authors' pipeline: Estimated nucleated cell counts came from reference gene primer amplification. The table came from immunoSEQ multiplex PCR; TCRdb's copy has only in-frame clones and leaves some out. V and J calls plus clone size are reproduced from that table; the DNA served to infer D and trimming. The repertoire holds roughly 43,000 clones, with 69% as singletons.

This chain links TRBV5-8 with TRBJ1-4, with TRBD1 matching 7 bases. The receptor was derived from an elderly man with acute or convalescent COVID-19. Sequencing was performed on peripheral blood. DNA of the CDR3: TGTGCCAGCAGCCTGAGACAGGGCCCTGCATTGGATGAAAAACTGTTTTTT. It specifies CASSLRQGPALDEKLFF.